A selection of T cell receptor beta chains follows, all from one sample in a study of cytomegalovirus exposure and HLA in healthy donors. Repertoires were generated with immunoSEQ multiplex PCR, while TCRdb's copy carries only in-frame clones and drops some. Its listing shows about 140,000 clones. Specimen: PBMCs. The receptors were sampled from a woman aged 18-29 years in good health and CMV-seronegative. Each CDR3 is given with its conserved first and last residue. The D gene is left open where the match is weak.

j_gene: TRBJ2-7
v_gene: TRBV9
d_gene: NA
CDR3aa: CASSVEGKYEQYF
CDR3nt: TGTGCCAGCAGCGTAGAGGGGAAATACGAGCAGTACTTC

j_gene: TRBJ1-2
v_gene: TRBV30
d_gene: TRBD1
CDR3aa: CAWTRRDRAWEGGYGYTF
CDR3nt: TGTGCCTGGACGCGCCGGGACAGAGCGTGGGAAGGAGGCTATGGCTACACCTTC

j_gene: TRBJ2-5
v_gene: TRBV6-5
d_gene: TRBD1
CDR3aa: CASRRGTGREQYF
CDR3nt: TGTGCCAGCAGACGTGGGACAGGGAGGGAGCAGTACTTC

j_gene: TRBJ1-5
v_gene: TRBV7-2
d_gene: NA
CDR3aa: CASSLNSFVADQPQHF
CDR3nt: TGTGCCAGCAGCTTAAACTCGTTTGTGGCGGATCAGCCCCAGCATTTT

j_gene: TRBJ1-3
v_gene: TRBV7-2
d_gene: NA
CDR3aa: CASSSRVFVGGNTIYF
CDR3nt: TGTGCCAGCAGCTCCAGGGTATTCGTGGGTGGAAACACCATATATTTT

j_gene: TRBJ2-7
v_gene: TRBV15
d_gene: TRBD1
CDR3aa: CATSRDRPRDEQYF
CDR3nt: TGTGCCACCAGCAGGGACAGGCCCAGAGACGAGCAGTACTTC

j_gene: TRBJ1-2
v_gene: TRBV6-1
d_gene: TRBD1
CDR3aa: CASSLTGVYGYTF
CDR3nt: TGTGCCAGCAGCCTCACAGGGGTGTATGGCTACACCTTC

j_gene: TRBJ1-2
v_gene: TRBV7-2
d_gene: NA
CDR3aa: CASSLVTDSSFYGYTF
CDR3nt: TGTGCCAGCAGCTTAGTAACCGACAGTTCCTTCTATGGCTACACCTTC

j_gene: TRBJ2-5
v_gene: TRBV5-1
d_gene: TRBD1
CDR3aa: CASSLGRAPGGGETQYF
CDR3nt: TGCGCCAGCAGCTTGGGTAGAGCACCAGGGGGCGGAGAGACCCAGTACTTC

j_gene: TRBJ2-2
v_gene: TRBV11-3
d_gene: NA
CDR3aa: CASSLGGQTSYNTGELFF
CDR3nt: TGTGCCAGCAGCCTAGGCGGACAGACCTCTTACAACACCGGGGAGCTGTTTTTT

j_gene: TRBJ2-5
v_gene: TRBV10-3
d_gene: NA
CDR3aa: CAISEFLETQYF
CDR3nt: TGTGCCATCAGTGAATTCTTAGAGACCCAGTACTTC

j_gene: TRBJ2-1
v_gene: TRBV4-2
d_gene: TRBD2
CDR3aa: CASSPGGRRSEQFF
CDR3nt: TGTGCCAGCAGCCCGGGCGGGAGGCGGAGTGAGCAGTTCTTC

j_gene: TRBJ2-1
v_gene: TRBV29-1
d_gene: NA
CDR3aa: CSVSLGQDEQFF
CDR3nt: TGCAGCGTTTCCCTGGGGCAGGATGAGCAGTTCTTC

j_gene: TRBJ2-3
v_gene: TRBV14
d_gene: NA
CDR3aa: CASSPRQLFDTQYF
CDR3nt: TGTGCCAGCAGCCCTCGACAGCTCTTCGATACGCAGTATTTT

j_gene: TRBJ2-1
v_gene: TRBV7-6
d_gene: NA
CDR3aa: CASSLVGGNEQFF
CDR3nt: TGTGCCAGCAGCTTAGTAGGGGGAAATGAGCAGTTCTTC

j_gene: TRBJ2-3
v_gene: TRBV7-3
d_gene: NA
CDR3aa: CASSSSGRSTDTQYF
CDR3nt: TGTGCCAGCAGCTCCTCGGGGAGATCCACAGATACGCAGTATTTT